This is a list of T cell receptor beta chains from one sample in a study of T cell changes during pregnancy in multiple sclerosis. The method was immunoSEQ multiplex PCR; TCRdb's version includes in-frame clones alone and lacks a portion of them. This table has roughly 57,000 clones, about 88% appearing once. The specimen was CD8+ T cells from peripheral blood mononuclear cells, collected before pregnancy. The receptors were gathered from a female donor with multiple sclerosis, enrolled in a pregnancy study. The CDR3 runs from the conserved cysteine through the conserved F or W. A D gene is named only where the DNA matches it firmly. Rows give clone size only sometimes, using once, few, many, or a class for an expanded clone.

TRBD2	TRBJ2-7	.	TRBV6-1	TGTGCCAGCAGTGGGGCTAGCGGGAGGAGCTCCTACGAGCAGTACTTC	CASSGASGRSSYEQYF
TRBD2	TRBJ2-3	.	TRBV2	TGTGCCACCGGCGGGGGGCCTAGCACAGATACGCAGTATTTT	CATGGGPSTDTQYF
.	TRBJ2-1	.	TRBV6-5	TGTGCCAGCAGTTACGCCCGGGGAGGCGATGAGCAGTTCTTC	CASSYARGGDEQFF
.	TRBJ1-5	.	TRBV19	TGTGCCAGTAGTATAGGGGGAGGGGGCAATCAGCCCCAGCATTTT	CASSIGGGGNQPQHF
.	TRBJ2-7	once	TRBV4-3	TGCGCCAGCAGCCAAGAGACGGGGGACTACGAGCAGTACTTC	CASSQETGDYEQYF
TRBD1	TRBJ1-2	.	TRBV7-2	TGTGCCAGCAGCTACCCGACAGGGTACGGCTACACCTTC	CASSYPTGYGYTF
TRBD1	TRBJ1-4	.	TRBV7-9	TGTGCCAGCAGGGGACAGGGTAATGAAAAACTGTTTTTT	CASRGQGNEKLFF
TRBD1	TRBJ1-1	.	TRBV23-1	TGCGCCAGCAGTCGGGCAGGGGGCAATACTGAAGCTTTCTTT	CASSRAGGNTEAFF
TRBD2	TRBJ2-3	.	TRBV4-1	TGCGCCAGCAGCCAAGATCCGGGACTAGCCCCAGATACGCAGTATTTT	CASSQDPGLAPDTQYF
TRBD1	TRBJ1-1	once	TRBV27	TGTGCCAGCAGTGGCCTTGGTCAGGGGGCTGGGGATGAAGCTTTCTTT	CASSGLGQGAGDEAFF
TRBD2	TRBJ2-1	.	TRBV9	TGTGCCAGCAGCGTAGGAGTAGCGGGGGGCAATGAGCAGTTCTTC	CASSVGVAGGNEQFF
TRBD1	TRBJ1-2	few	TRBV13	TGTGCCAGCAGCTTAGCCGGGACAGGGGAAAATGGCTACACCTTC	CASSLAGTGENGYTF
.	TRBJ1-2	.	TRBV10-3	TGTGCCATCAGTGAGGTCGGCAGCGGCGGGTACTATGGCTACACCTTC	CAISEVGSGGYYGYTF
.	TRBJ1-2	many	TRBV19	TGTGCCAGTAGTATGAGTTTAGACTATGGCTACACCTTC	CASSMSLDYGYTF
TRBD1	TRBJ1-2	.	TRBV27	TGTGCCAGCAGTTTATCGCGATTCCAGGGGGCGTCGGACGGCTACACCTTC	CASSLSRFQGASDGYTF
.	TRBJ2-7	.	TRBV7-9	TGTGCCAGCAGCTTTACTGGCTACGAGCAGTACTTC	CASSFTGYEQYF
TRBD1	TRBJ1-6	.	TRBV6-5	TGTGCCAGCAGTTACTCGGGACAGGGCTATTCACCCCTCCACTTT	CASSYSGQGYSPLHF
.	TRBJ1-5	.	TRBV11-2	TGTGCCAGCAGCTTAGAACTAGGTGGGCCCCAGCATTTT	CASSLELGGPQHF
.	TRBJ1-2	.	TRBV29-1	TGCAGCGTTGTTTCGGCTGACTATGGCTACACTTTC	CSVVSADYGYTF
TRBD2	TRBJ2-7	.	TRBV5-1	TGCGCCAGCAGCTCCTCTAGCGGGGGGGCCAGGGAGCAGTACTTC	CASSSSSGGAREQYF
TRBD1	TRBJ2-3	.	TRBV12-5	TGTGCTAGTGGTTTGCCTCCGGGACAGGGCCGCACAGATACGCAGTATTTT	CASGLPPGQGRTDTQYF
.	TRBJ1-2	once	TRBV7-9	TGTGCCAGCAGCTTAGGGGTTTCCGGAGGTGGCTACACCTTC	CASSLGVSGGGYTF